Presented here are 28 T cell receptor beta chains from one specimen sequenced in a study of cytomegalovirus exposure and HLA in healthy donors. The repertoire was sequenced with immunoSEQ multiplex PCR; TCRdb's copy has only in-frame clones and lacks some. The sample has 150,000 or so clones, 85% to 90% seen once. Sequencing input: PBMCs. The origin of the receptors is a human donor in good health.

CDR3 in amino acids: CASSAPERGLAEAFF. CDR3 nucleotide sequence: TGTGCCAGCAGTGCCCCAGAAAGGGGGTTGGCTGAAGCTTTCTTT. This rearrangement joins TRBV2 to TRBJ1-1, with TRBD1 as a possible D gene (6 bases). V lost 4 bases and J 6 bases, leaving 18 bases between the germline ends. The CDR3 loop spans 15 amino acids. Germline CDR1 SNHLY, CDR2 FYNNEI.

The CDR3 is CAWSLLDYSYNEQFF. The CDR3 nucleotides read TGTGCCTGGAGTCTACTCGACTACTCCTACAATGAGCAGTTCTTC. This chain links TRBV30 with TRBJ2-1; perhaps TRBD2 as D (5 bases). Trimming cost V 2 bases and J 0 bases, with 11 bases left between them. The germline CDR1 and CDR2 sequences are GTSNPN and SVGIG (reference sequence). This CDR3 has 15 residues.

This clone was counted a single time. This chain uses TRBV29-1 with TRBJ1-1; no definite D call. This CDR3 has 11 amino acids. V lost 5 bases, J lost 3 bases, and 7 bases lay in between. Germline loops: CDR1 SQVTM, CDR2 ANQGSEA. CDR3 nucleotide sequence: TGCAGCGTTTGGAGATACACTGAAGCTTTCTTT. Amino acid sequence: CSVWRYTEAFF.

This chain links TRBV11-2 with TRBJ2-7; TRBD2 matches 10 bases. CDR1 is SGHAT, CDR2 FQNNGV, per germline. V shed 4 bases, J shed 8 bases, and the junction held 8 bases outside the gene matches. The CDR3 is 14 amino acids. CDR3 sequence: CASSSLAGVLKQYF. Here the CDR3 DNA reads TGTGCCAGCAGCTCGCTAGCGGGAGTATTGAAGCAGTACTTC.

J is TRBJ1-1 and V is TRBV11-1; possibly TRBD1 for D (5 bases). This CDR3 spans 14 amino acids. Germline assignment: CDR1 SGHAT and CDR2 FQDESV (reference sequence). Between the trimmed V and J ends, which lost 2 bases and 11 bases, there was a span of 18 bases. The CDR3 is CASSLTPSGGHAFF. The CDR3 DNA follows: TGTGCCAGCAGCTTAACCCCTTCGGGAGGACACGCTTTCTTT.

This chain connects TRBV28 to TRBJ1-5, with D unclear. The CDR3 spans 15 residues. Germline V gene data show CDR1 as MDHEN and CDR2 as SYDVKM. Trimming removed 2 bases at V and 9 bases at J, with 17 bases between. The DNA for the CDR3 is TGTGCCAGCAGTTTACCCCTTAAAGCGGGGTCGCCCCAGCATTTT. It specifies CASSLPLKAGSPQHF.

The J gene is TRBJ2-1, the V gene TRBV27; 9 nucleotides line up with TRBD1. The CDR3 is 15 residues long. V shed 8 bases, J shed 2 bases, and the junction held 7 bases outside the gene matches. From germline, CDR1 is MNHEY and CDR2 SMNVEV (reference sequence). The CDR3 nucleotides read TGTGCCAGCTGGATTAGACAGGGGGCCTACAATGAGCAGTTCTTC. As protein: CASWIRQGAYNEQFF.

The chain joins TRBV29-1 to TRBJ1-2, with a weak D call TRBD1 (5 bases). Trimming shortened V by 3 bases and J by 8 bases, and 16 bases separated the two germline ends. This CDR3 contains 13 residues. Germline V gives CDR1 SQVTM, CDR2 ANQGSEA. Written as DNA, the CDR3 is TGCAGCGTTGATGGTCACCAGGGAGGGGGCTACACCTTC. It is translated as CSVDGHQGGGYTF.

The V and J genes are TRBV4-1 and TRBJ2-6; tentatively, D is TRBD1 (6 bases). The germline V and J ends were trimmed by 0 bases and 2 bases, with 11 bases remaining between them. The CDR3 has 17 amino acids. Germline CDR1 is MGHRA and CDR2 is YSYEKL. CDR3 residues: CASSQERQVTGANVLTF. The CDR3 bases are TGCGCCAGCAGCCAAGAGAGACAGGTAACTGGGGCCAACGTCCTGACTTTC.

This sequence joins TRBV11-2 and TRBJ2-1, with a tentative D call TRBD2 (6 bases). This CDR3 contains 15 residues. Trimming stripped 2 bases from V and 14 bases from J, with 22 bases between. Germline CDR1 reads SGHAT; CDR2 reads FQNNGV. CDR3 in amino acids: CASSLTLRDSQREFF. CDR3 DNA: TGTGCCAGCAGCTTAACCTTACGGGACTCCCAGAGGGAGTTCTTC.

The rearrangement uses TRBV5-8 and TRBJ1-5; TRBD1 matches at 7 bases. Trimming took 4 bases from V and 4 from J; bases not matched to a gene: 8. The germline V gene encodes CDR1 SGHTS and CDR2 YDEGEE. This CDR3 has 15 amino acids. CDR3 residues: CASSPGQVKNQPQHF. The CDR3 bases are TGTGCCAGCAGCCCCGGACAGGTTAAGAATCAGCCCCAGCATTTT.

The V gene is TRBV27, the J gene TRBJ2-7; 10 bases agree with TRBD2. CDR1 is MNHEY, CDR2 SMNVEV, per germline (reference sequence). J lost 4 bases, V lost 2 bases, and 5 bases had no gene match. The CDR3 is 15 amino acids. The CDR3 sequence is CASSLGLAGEYEQYF. In nucleotides, the CDR3 is TGTGCCAGCAGTTTAGGGCTAGCGGGGGAGTACGAGCAGTACTTC.

This clone was detected only once. CDR3 nucleotides: TGTGCCTGGAGAAGTACCCGGACTAGCGGGTACGAGCAGTACTTC. Translating it yields CAWRSTRTSGYEQYF. The chain employs TRBV30 and TRBJ2-7, with 11 bases aligning to TRBD2. Trimming cost V 3 bases and J 4 bases; bases outside gene matches: 8. Germline lookup yields CDR1 GTSNPN and CDR2 SVGIG (reference sequence). This CDR3 is 15 amino acids long. Supplemented by reference TRBV30 and TRBJ2-7, the full variable domain reads SQTIHQWPATLVQPVGSPLSLECTVEGTSNPNLYWYRQAAGRGLQLLFYSVGIGQISSEVPQNLSASRPQDRQFILSSKKLLLSDSGFYLCAWRSTRTSGYEQYFGPGTRLTVT.

The J gene is TRBJ1-2, the V gene TRBV30, with D possibly being TRBD1 (6 bases). CDR3 length: 13 amino acids. Germline V gene lookup returns CDR1 GTSNPN and CDR2 SVGIG (reference sequence). V was clipped by 1 base and J by 7 bases, with 13 bases between them. This CDR3 reads CAWSANRGGGYTF. The CDR3 bases are TGTGCCTGGAGTGCGAATAGGGGGGGTGGCTACACCTTC.

The chain uses TRBV14 and TRBJ2-1, with D possibly being TRBD1 (6 bases). This CDR3 spans 13 amino acids. CDR1 is SGHDN, CDR2 FVKESK, per germline. Trimming cost V 8 bases and J 5 bases, with 13 bases left between them. The CDR3 sequence: CASGGRAHNEQFF. The CDR3 DNA reads as TGTGCCAGCGGGGGCCGAGCCCACAATGAGCAGTTCTTC.

This rearrangement joins TRBV6-1 to TRBJ2-2; perhaps TRBD2 as D (5 bases). Germline V gene sequence: CDR1 MNHNS, CDR2 SASEGT. The V end was cut by 4 bases, the J end by 0 bases, with 15 bases between. CDR3 size: 17 residues. The chain's CDR3 is CASSGRARVANTGELFF. The CDR3 nucleotides are TGTGCCAGCAGTGGGCGAGCGAGGGTCGCGAACACCGGGGAGCTGTTTTTT.

The genes are TRBV5-4 and TRBJ2-2, with D perhaps matching TRBD1 (5 bases). V dropped 0 bases and J dropped 5 bases, with 11 bases sitting between them. Per the germline V gene, CDR1 is SGHNT and CDR2 is YYREEE (reference sequence). The CDR3 has 15 residues. This CDR3 is CASSLGQGWTGELFF. The CDR3 DNA reads as TGTGCCAGCAGCTTGGGTCAGGGTTGGACCGGGGAGCTGTTTTTT.

This clone was counted between two and nine times. The CDR3 bases are TGTGCCAGCAGTTTACAGGGGGCAGGCTACGAGCAGTACTTC. Its protein product is CASSLQGAGYEQYF. This sequence joins TRBV27 and TRBJ2-7; TRBD1 matches 8 bases. CDR3 length: 14 residues. The J segment lost 3 bases and the V segment lost 2 bases, leaving 3 bases of the junction unmatched. In germline, CDR1 is MNHEY, CDR2 SMNVEV (reference sequence).

V and J are TRBV15 and TRBJ2-2, with 11 positions matching TRBD2. Germline values: CDR1 LNHNV, CDR2 YYDKDF (reference sequence). J was trimmed by 4 bases and V by 9 bases; bases with no gene match: 7. The CDR3 is 15 amino acids. CDR3 nucleotides: TGTGCCACTAGCGGGAGGGGGTTGGGCACCGGGGAGCTGTTTTTT. It specifies CATSGRGLGTGELFF.

The V gene is TRBV27, the J gene TRBJ2-1; the match to TRBD2 covers 8 bases. The CDR3 is 14 residues long. The V segment lost 7 bases and the J segment 4 bases; nucleotides outside the gene matches: 6. The germline CDR1 and CDR2 sequences are MNHEY and SMNVEV (reference sequence). CDR3 sequence reads: CASTLAGRYNEQFF. The CDR3 nucleotides read TGTGCCAGCACCTTAGCGGGGAGATACAATGAGCAGTTCTTC.

The chain couples TRBV19 to TRBJ1-4, with TRBD1 matching over 8 bases. This CDR3 spans 13 amino acids. The trim removed 7 bases at V and 7 bases at J, leaving 5 bases unmatched. Germline CDR1 LNHDA, CDR2 SQIVND (reference sequence). The CDR3 region is CASNAQGAEKLFF. Written as DNA, the CDR3 is TGTGCCAGTAATGCGCAGGGGGCTGAAAAACTGTTTTTT.

This chain joins TRBV6-5 and TRBJ1-3, with D unresolved. The CDR3 runs to 15 residues. Trimming removed 7 bases from V and 1 base from J, with 14 bases in between. CDR1 is MNHEY and CDR2 is SVGAGI in the germline V gene. CDR3 sequence: CASTRALSSGNTIYF. The CDR3 DNA is TGTGCCAGCACCCGCGCCCTTAGTTCTGGAAACACCATATATTTT.

The V gene is TRBV4-1, the J gene TRBJ2-1, with 9 bases fitting TRBD2. The CDR3 sequence is 17 residues long. Per germline, CDR1 MGHRA and CDR2 YSYEKL. V trimming: 2 bases; J trimming: 5 bases; junction bases outside the gene matches: 10. The CDR3 region is CASSQPRSGRSHNEQFF. As DNA, the CDR3 is TGCGCCAGCAGCCAACCCCGTAGCGGGAGATCACACAATGAGCAGTTCTTC.

The chain is built from TRBV11-2 and TRBJ1-1, with 7 bases lining up with TRBD1. The germline V gene has CDR1 SGHAT and CDR2 FQNNGV. The CDR3 covers 16 residues. The trim removed 7 bases at V and 4 bases at J, leaving 15 bases unmatched. For the CDR3, the DNA is TGTGCCAGCAACTCGTGGAAGGGGGCGGCGGGCACTGAAGCTTTCTTT. It translates to CASNSWKGAAGTEAFF.

The CDR3 DNA reads TGTGCCAGTAGTATCCCCGGGACTTCGAACACTGAAGCTTTCTTT. This encodes CASSIPGTSNTEAFF. V usage is TRBV19 and J usage is TRBJ1-1; possibly TRBD1 for D (5 bases). The V and J ends lost 3 bases and 1 base respectively, with 12 bases between them. The length of the CDR3 is 15 residues. The germline V gene has CDR1 LNHDA and CDR2 SQIVND (reference sequence).

The V and J genes are TRBV7-2 and TRBJ1-2, with D maybe TRBD1 (6 bases). Germline V gene data show CDR1 as SGHTA and CDR2 as FQGNSA. V lost 4 bases to trimming and J lost 8 bases, with 26 bases between them. This CDR3 region has 17 residues. The CDR3 DNA sequence: TGTGCCAGCAGCTCAGAACCGACAGGTTCAAGAAGAGGAGGCTACACCTTC. This sequence encodes CASSSEPTGSRRGGYTF. Together with reference TRBV7-2 and TRBJ1-2, the CDR3 gives the full variable domain: GAGVSQSPSNKVTEKGKDVELRCDPISGHTALYWYRQSLGQGLEFLIYFQGNSAPDKSGLPSDRFSAERTGGSVSTLTIQRTQQEDSAVYLCASSSEPTGSRRGGYTFGSGTRLTVV.

The chain joins TRBV27 to TRBJ2-3, with 8 bases lining up with TRBD1. The J segment lost 7 bases and the V segment lost 3 bases, leaving 6 bases of the junction unmatched. Per the germline V gene, CDR1 is MNHEY and CDR2 is SMNVEV (reference sequence). This CDR3 has 14 amino acids. The CDR3 nucleotides read TGTGCCAGCAGTTTGGACAGGGTCCCAAATACGCAGTATTTT. Translating it yields CASSLDRVPNTQYF.

The chain couples TRBV5-4 to TRBJ2-1; D remains unclear. Per the germline V gene, CDR1 is SGHNT and CDR2 is YYREEE (reference sequence). V dropped 5 bases and J dropped 6 bases, with 9 bases sitting between them. This CDR3 has 12 residues. The CDR3 loop is CASSSGINEQFF. DNA for the CDR3: TGTGCCAGCAGTTCGGGTATCAATGAGCAGTTCTTC.